This T cell receptor (beta chain) was profiled in a study of blood T cell repertoires in COVID-19. Whole-study context: Acute and convalescent COVID-19 samples came from the United States, Italy and Spain. The cDNA or gDNA used as material had been derived from T cells, B-cell-depleted T cells, or PBMCs.

Under the authors' procedure: Reference gene primer amplification yielded estimated nucleated cell counts. This table comes from immunoSEQ multiplex PCR, and its TCRdb copy is limited to in-frame clones, with some not included. V, J and clone size are taken as reported in that table, and D and trimming were inferred from the DNA itself. The sample includes a few hundred thousand clones, around nine tenths of them seen just once. The junction had 11 bases not matched to a gene; V was cut back by 3 bases and J by 7 bases. Germline V gives CDR1 LGHDT, CDR2 YNNKEL (reference sequence). The CDR3 runs 16 residues.

Sequencing was performed on peripheral blood. The genes are TRBV3-1 (or the pseudogene TRBV3-2) and TRBJ2-5, with TRBD2 matching over 10 bases. This TCR was sampled from a man in his 60s with acute or convalescent COVID-19. CDR3 coding DNA: TGTGCCAGCAGCCATGGAAGCGGGGGGGCTCTTGGGACCCAGTACTTC. Its protein product is CASSHGSGGALGTQYF.